This TCR beta chain stems from a study of memory CD4+ T cells and cytomegalovirus serostatus. The assay was immunoSEQ multiplex PCR, and TCRdb's table has in-frame clones only and misses some. The sample carries some 87,000 clones, about 80% recorded once. The sort gate was single viable CD3+CD4+CD8-CD45RO+ cells for memory CD4+ T cells. Serostatus was set by detecting CMV pp150, pp28, p38, p52 IgG. Remarks on this clone: Antigen: not known.

Broader study findings: Median bootstrapped AUC for CMV status was about 0.96 originally, approximately 0.93 US-trained. Each of approximately 73 CMV-associated TCRbeta sequences occurred in one to five individuals.

Sequencing input: memory CD4+ T cells from blood. This clonotype originated in an adult in good health and CMV-seropositive.

DNA for the CDR3: TGTGCCAGCAGAACCGGGACAGGGGGCACCGGGGAGCTGTTTTTT. This gives the protein CASRTGTGGTGELFF. The chain has TRBV27 and TRBJ2-2; 11 positions agree with TRBD1. V lost 6 bases to trimming and J lost 4 bases; unmatched junction nucleotides: 4. CDR3 length: 15 amino acids. The germline V gene encodes CDR1 MNHEY and CDR2 SMNVEV (reference sequence).